In its sample, the clone carrying this T cell receptor beta chain was seen a few times. TCR beta CDR3 regions were amplified from RNA transcripts. Following a first-round RT-PCR that used HTBI primers, a second-round multiplex PCR was carried out. From the multiplex PCR reads, TCRdb called clonotypes with MiXCR, one entry per CDR3 protein. Of just over 600,000 distinct CDR3 sequences in the sample, 22% were seen once. The data were obtained in a study of Graves' ophthalmopathy and Graves' hyperthyroidism. Germline V CDR1 and CDR2: SQVTM, ANQGSEA. The CDR3 sequence is 15 residues long. V shed 0 bases, J shed 4 bases, and the junction held 4 bases outside the gene matches.

The sample consisted of peripheral blood. This clonotype was obtained from a woman under 30 with stable Graves' hyperthyroidism. Some clones in this sample may be carry-over from other donors' samples. The J gene is TRBJ1-5, the V gene TRBV29-1, with 9 bases matching TRBD1. This CDR3 reads CSVEEDGTGNQPQHF. In DNA, the CDR3 is TGCAGCGTTGAAGAAGATGGGACAGGGAATCAGCCCCAGCATTTT.